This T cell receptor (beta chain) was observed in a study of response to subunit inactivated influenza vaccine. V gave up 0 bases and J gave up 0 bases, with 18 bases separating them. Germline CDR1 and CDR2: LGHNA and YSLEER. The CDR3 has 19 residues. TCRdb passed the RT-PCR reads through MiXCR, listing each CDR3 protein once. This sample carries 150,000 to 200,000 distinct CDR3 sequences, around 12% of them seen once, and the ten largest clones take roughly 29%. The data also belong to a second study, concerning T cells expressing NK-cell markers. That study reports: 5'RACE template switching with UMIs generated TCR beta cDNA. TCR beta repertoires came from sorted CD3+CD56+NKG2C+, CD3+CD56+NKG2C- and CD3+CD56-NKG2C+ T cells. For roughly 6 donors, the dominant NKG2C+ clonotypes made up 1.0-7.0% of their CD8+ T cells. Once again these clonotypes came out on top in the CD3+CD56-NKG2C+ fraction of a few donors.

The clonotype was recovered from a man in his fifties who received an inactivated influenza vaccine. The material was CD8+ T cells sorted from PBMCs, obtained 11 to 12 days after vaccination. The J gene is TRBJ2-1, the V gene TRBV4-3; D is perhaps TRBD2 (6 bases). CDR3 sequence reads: CASSQDSRLALGSYNEQFF. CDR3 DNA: TGCGCCAGCAGCCAAGATTCCCGCCTAGCGTTGGGCTCCTACAATGAGCAGTTCTTC.